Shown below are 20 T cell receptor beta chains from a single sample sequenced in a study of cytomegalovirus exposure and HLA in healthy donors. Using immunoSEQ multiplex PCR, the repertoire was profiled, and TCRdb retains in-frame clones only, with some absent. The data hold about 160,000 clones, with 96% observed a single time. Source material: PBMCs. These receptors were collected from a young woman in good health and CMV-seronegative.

CDR3 bases: TGTGCCAGTAGCCTTAGCGGGGGGGCAACAAATGAGCAGTTCTTC. It encodes CASSLSGGATNEQFF. This chain connects TRBV19 to TRBJ2-1, with TRBD2 identical over 11 bases. J gave up 7 bases and V 6 bases, and 8 bases lay outside the gene matches. From germline, CDR1 is LNHDA and CDR2 SQIVND (reference sequence). The CDR3 has 15 residues.

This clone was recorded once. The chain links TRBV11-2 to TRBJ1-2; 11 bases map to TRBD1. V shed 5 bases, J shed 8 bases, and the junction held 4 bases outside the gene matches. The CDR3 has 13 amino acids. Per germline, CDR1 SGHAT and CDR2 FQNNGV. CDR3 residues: CASSPGQGGGYTF. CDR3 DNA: TGTGCCAGCAGCCCGGGACAGGGGGGAGGCTACACCTTC.

CDR3 DNA sequence: TGTGCCAGCAGCTTAGGGGGGCAGCCTCAAGAGACCCAGTACTTC. It yields the protein CASSLGGQPQETQYF. The chain couples TRBV11-2 to TRBJ2-5; a possible D gene is TRBD1 (6 bases). V dropped 1 base and J dropped 2 bases, with 11 bases sitting between them. Germline-derived CDR1 and CDR2 are SGHAT and FQNNGV. The CDR3 covers 15 residues.

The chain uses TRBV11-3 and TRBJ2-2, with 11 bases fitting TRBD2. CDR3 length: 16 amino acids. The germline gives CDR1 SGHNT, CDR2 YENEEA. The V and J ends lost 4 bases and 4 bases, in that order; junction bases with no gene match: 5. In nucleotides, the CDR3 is TGTGCCAGCAGCTCCTTAGCGGGGGGGCTCACCGGGGAGCTGTTTTTT. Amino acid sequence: CASSSLAGGLTGELFF.

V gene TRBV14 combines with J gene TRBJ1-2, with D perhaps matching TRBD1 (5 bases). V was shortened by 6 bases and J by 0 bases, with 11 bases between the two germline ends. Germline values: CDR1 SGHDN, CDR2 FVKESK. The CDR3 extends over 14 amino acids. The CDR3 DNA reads TGTGCCAGCAGTATAACGACAGCTAACTATGGCTACACCTTC. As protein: CASSITTANYGYTF.

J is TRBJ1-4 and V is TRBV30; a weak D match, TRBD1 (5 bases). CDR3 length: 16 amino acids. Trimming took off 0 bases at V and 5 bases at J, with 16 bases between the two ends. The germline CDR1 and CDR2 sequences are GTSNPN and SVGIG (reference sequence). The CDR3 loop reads CAWSVRGKWINEKLFF. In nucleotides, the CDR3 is TGTGCCTGGAGTGTACGGGGGAAGTGGATCAATGAAAAACTGTTTTTT.

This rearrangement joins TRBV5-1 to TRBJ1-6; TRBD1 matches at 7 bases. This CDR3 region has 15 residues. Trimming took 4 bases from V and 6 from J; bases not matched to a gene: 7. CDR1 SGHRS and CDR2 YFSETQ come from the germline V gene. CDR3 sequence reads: CASSTGTAFNSPLHF. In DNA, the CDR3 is TGCGCCAGCAGCACCGGGACAGCTTTTAATTCACCCCTCCACTTT.

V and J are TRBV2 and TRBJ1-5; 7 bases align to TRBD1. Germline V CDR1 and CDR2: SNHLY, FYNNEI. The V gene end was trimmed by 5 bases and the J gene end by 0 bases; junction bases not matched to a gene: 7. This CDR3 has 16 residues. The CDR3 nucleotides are TGTGCCAGCAGTCCGAACAGGGGATATAGCAATCAGCCCCAGCATTTT. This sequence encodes CASSPNRGYSNQPQHF.

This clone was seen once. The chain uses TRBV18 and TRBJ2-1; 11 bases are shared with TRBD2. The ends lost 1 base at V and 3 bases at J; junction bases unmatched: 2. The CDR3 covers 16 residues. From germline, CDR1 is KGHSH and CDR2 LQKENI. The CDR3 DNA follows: TGTGCCAGCTCACCACTAGCGGGGGGGGTCTACAATGAGCAGTTCTTC. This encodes CASSPLAGGVYNEQFF.

Here the CDR3 reads CASSMGHINYGYTF. Written as DNA, the CDR3 is TGTGCCAGTAGCATGGGACATATAAACTATGGCTACACCTTC. This chain connects TRBV19 to TRBJ1-2; TRBD1 might be the D (6 bases). This CDR3 has 14 amino acids. Germline V lookup: CDR1 LNHDA, CDR2 SQIVND (reference sequence). The V end was cut by 6 bases, the J end by 2 bases, with 13 bases between.

The CDR3 DNA is TGCGCCAGCAGCCAAGATCGTACAGGTGCCAACTCCTACGAGCAGTACTTC. Protein sequence: CASSQDRTGANSYEQYF. J is TRBJ2-7 and V is TRBV4-3; maybe TRBD1 (5 bases). There are 17 residues in the CDR3. V lost 0 bases and J 0 bases, leaving 15 bases between the germline ends. Germline CDR1 is LGHNA and CDR2 is YSLEER.

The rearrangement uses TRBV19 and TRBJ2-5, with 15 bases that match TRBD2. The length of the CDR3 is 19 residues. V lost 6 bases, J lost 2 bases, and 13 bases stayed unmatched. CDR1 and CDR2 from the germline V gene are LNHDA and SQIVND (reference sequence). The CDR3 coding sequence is TGTGCCAGTAGCCGAGACCATGGACTAGCGGGGGGGAAGCAAGAGACCCAGTACTTC. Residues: CASSRDHGLAGGKQETQYF.

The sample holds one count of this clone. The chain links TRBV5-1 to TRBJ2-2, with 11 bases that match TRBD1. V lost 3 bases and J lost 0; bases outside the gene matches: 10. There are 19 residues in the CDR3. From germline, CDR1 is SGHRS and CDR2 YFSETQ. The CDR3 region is CASSSRDRGISTNTGELFF. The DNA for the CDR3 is TGCGCCAGCAGCTCACGGGACAGGGGGATAAGTACGAACACCGGGGAGCTGTTTTTT.

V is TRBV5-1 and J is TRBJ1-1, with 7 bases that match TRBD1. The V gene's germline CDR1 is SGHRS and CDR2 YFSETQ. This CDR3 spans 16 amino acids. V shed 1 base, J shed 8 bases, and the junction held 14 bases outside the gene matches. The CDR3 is CASSLRGGGELSEAFF. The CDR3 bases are TGCGCCAGCAGCTTGCGTGGAGGGGGCGAACTCTCGGAAGCTTTCTTT. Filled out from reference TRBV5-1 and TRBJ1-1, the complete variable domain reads KAGVTQTPRYLIKTRGQQVTLSCSPISGHRSVSWYQQTPGQGLQFLFEYFSETQRNKGNFPGRFSGRQFSNSRSEMNVSTLELGDSALYLCASSLRGGGELSEAFFGQGTRLTVV.

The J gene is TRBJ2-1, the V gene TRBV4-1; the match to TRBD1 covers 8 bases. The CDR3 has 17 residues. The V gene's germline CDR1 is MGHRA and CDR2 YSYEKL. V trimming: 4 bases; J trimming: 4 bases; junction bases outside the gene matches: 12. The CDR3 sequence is CASSPIGDRILYNEQFF. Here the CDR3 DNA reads TGCGCCAGCAGCCCCATCGGGGACAGGATACTGTACAATGAGCAGTTCTTC.

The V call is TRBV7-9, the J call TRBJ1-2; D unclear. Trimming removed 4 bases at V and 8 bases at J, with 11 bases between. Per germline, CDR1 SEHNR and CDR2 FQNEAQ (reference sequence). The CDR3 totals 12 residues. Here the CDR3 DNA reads TGTGCCAGCAGCTCCTGGGCGGGCGGCTACACCTTC. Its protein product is CASSSWAGGYTF.

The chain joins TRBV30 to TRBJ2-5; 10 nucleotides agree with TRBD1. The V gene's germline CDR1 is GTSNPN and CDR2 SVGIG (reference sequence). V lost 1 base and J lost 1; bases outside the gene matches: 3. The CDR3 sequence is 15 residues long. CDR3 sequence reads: CAWSADRGLQETQYF. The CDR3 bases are TGTGCCTGGAGTGCCGACAGGGGGCTCCAAGAGACCCAGTACTTC.

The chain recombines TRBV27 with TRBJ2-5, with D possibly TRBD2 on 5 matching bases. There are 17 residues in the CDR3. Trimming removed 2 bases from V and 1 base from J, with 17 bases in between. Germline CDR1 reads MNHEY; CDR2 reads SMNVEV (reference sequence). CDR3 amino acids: CASSLGPPSGPQETQYF. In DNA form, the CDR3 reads TGTGCCAGCAGTTTAGGGCCTCCAAGCGGACCCCAAGAGACCCAGTACTTC.

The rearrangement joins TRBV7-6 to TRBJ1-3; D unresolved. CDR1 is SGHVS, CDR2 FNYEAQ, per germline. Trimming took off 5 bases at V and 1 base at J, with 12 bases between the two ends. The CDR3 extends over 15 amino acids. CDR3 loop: CASSPTSGSGNTIYF. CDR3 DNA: TGTGCCAGCAGCCCCACCTCGGGGTCTGGAAACACCATATATTTT.

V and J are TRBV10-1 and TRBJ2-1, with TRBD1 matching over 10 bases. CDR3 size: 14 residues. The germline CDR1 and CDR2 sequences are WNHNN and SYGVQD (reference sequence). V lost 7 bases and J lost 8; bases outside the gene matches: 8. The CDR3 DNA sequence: TGCGCCAGCAATACGGGACAGGGGATGGATGAGCAGTTCTTC. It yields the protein CASNTGQGMDEQFF.